Listed below are T cell receptor beta chains from one sample, sequenced in a study of blood T cell repertoires in COVID-19. Only in-frame clones appear in the TCRdb table, and some are missing; sequencing was by immunoSEQ multiplex PCR. The sample includes roughly 280,000 clones, about 87% of them seen just once. Sequences were obtained from PBMCs or T cells enriched from blood (not recorded which). The receptors originated from a woman aged 45-65 years who had recovered from COVID-19. CDR3s include the opening cysteine and the closing phenylalanine or tryptophan. A D gene is named only where the DNA matches it firmly. Part of the rows lack a size; the others show once, few, many or a class for expanded clones.

CDR3 protein	CDR3 DNA	V gene	J gene	D gene	clone size
CAWSAKGQGNSPLHF	TGTGCCTGGAGTGCAAAGGGACAGGGAAATTCACCCCTCCACTTT	TRBV30	TRBJ1-6	TRBD1	.
CASSSGTNYGYTF	TGTGCCAGCAGCTCCGGGACTAACTATGGCTACACCTTC	TRBV12-3/TRBV12-4	TRBJ1-2	.	.
CASTSSGGATTEAFF	TGTGCCAGCACCTCCTCTGGAGGGGCGACCACTGAAGCTTTCTTT	TRBV2	TRBJ1-1	.	.
CASSIGIRGNTEAFF	TGTGCCAGTAGTATAGGAATCCGGGGGAACACTGAAGCTTTCTTT	TRBV19	TRBJ1-1	.	.
CASSLEGRGWEKLFF	TGTGCCAGCAGCTTAGAGGGCAGGGGATGGGAAAAACTGTTTTTT	TRBV11-2	TRBJ1-4	.	.
CASKTSGDYNEQFF	TGTGCCAGCAAAACTAGCGGTGACTACAATGAGCAGTTCTTC	TRBV28	TRBJ2-1	TRBD2	.
CASSSPSSYNSPLHF	TGTGCCAGCAGCTCGCCTAGCTCCTATAATTCACCCCTCCACTTT	TRBV28	TRBJ1-6	.	.
CATSRDVRAGYTF	TGTGCCACCAGCAGAGATGTCAGGGCCGGCTACACCTTC	TRBV15	TRBJ1-2	.	.
CASSQVLQGDGYTF	TGTGCCAGCAGCCAAGTTCTACAGGGGGATGGCTACACCTTC	TRBV3-1/TRBV3-2	TRBJ1-2	TRBD1	.
CASSLVRNNEQFF	TGTGCCAGCAGCTTAGTCAGGAACAATGAGCAGTTCTTC	TRBV11-2	TRBJ2-1	.	few
CASSLIAGSGSQYF	TGTGCCAGCAGCTTAATAGCGGGGTCAGGGTCCCAGTACTTC	TRBV11-2	TRBJ2-5	TRBD2	.
CASSPTGQNNEQFF	TGTGCCAGCAGCCCAACGGGACAGAACAATGAGCAGTTCTTC	TRBV5-5	TRBJ2-1	TRBD1	.
CASSHPMLAGRNNEQFF	TGTGCCAGCAGCCACCCCATGCTAGCGGGAAGAAACAATGAGCAGTTCTTC	TRBV13	TRBJ2-1	TRBD2	few
CASSLARGRLETQYF	TGTGCCAGCAGCTTAGCGAGGGGGAGATTAGAGACCCAGTACTTC	TRBV7-8	TRBJ2-5	.	.
CASSLQGDTQYF	TGCGCCAGCAGTCTTCAGGGGGATACGCAGTATTTT	TRBV5-1	TRBJ2-3	.	.
CASSLGSGRASKNEQFF	TGCGCCAGCAGCTTGGGTAGCGGGAGGGCCTCGAAAAATGAGCAGTTCTTC	TRBV5-1	TRBJ2-1	TRBD2	.